A single TCR beta chain is shown here with its context. Its target is not known. The data originate from a study of vaccination effects on CD4 cells after COVID-19. Overall study results and limits: The study, lacking early post-infection timepoints, had few convalescent patients.

Expansion of antigen-specific CD4+ T cells with viral peptide pools was carried out by the ViraFEST assay before sequencing. Isolating CD4+ T cells followed approximately nine days of culture. Vaccinated recipients, who were negative for nucleocapsid antibodies, had no history of SARS-CoV-2 infection. Cultures used roughly 2.2 million PBMC per well, 9 to 10 IU/ml IL-2 and approximately 10 ug/ml peptides. Germline trimming cut 4 bases from V and 3 bases from J; bases unmatched to any gene: 6. CDR1 is GTSNPN and CDR2 is SVGIG in the germline V gene (reference sequence). The CDR3 extends over 15 amino acids. This table comes from immunoSEQ multiplex PCR, and its TCRdb copy is limited to in-frame clones, with some not included. Of roughly 45,000 clones in the sample, around 76% were seen once.

The source material was CD4+ T cells from PBMCs cultured with SARS-CoV-2 spike peptides, sampled before COVID-19 vaccination. This receptor was obtained from a human donor who received a COVID-19 vaccine. The V and J genes are TRBV30 and TRBJ2-1; 10 bases match TRBD2. The CDR3 loop reads CAWIPSGGLYNEQFF. Written as DNA, the CDR3 is TGTGCCTGGATCCCTAGCGGGGGCCTCTACAATGAGCAGTTCTTC.